A single sample is the source of the 23 T cell receptor beta chains below, sequenced in a study of blood T cell repertoires in COVID-19. TCRdb's copy holds only in-frame clones and misses some; the assay was immunoSEQ multiplex PCR. The sample lists 450,000 to 500,000 clones; about 85% were seen once. Sequenced: PBMCs or T cells enriched from blood (not recorded which). These receptors were taken from a woman younger than 35 who had recovered from COVID-19.

The CDR3 DNA follows: TGCGCCAGCAGCTTGGGTGCGCTTCCGGGTCACACAGATACGCAGTATTTT. It specifies CASSLGALPGHTDTQYF. The V and J genes are TRBV5-1 and TRBJ2-3; D is unclear. The V gene lost 0 bases and the J gene lost 2 bases, with 16 bases spanning the gap. This CDR3 is built from 17 residues. Germline V gene sequence: CDR1 SGHRS, CDR2 YFSETQ.

In its sample, this clone was seen once. This chain connects TRBV25-1 to TRBJ2-3; 7 nucleotides match TRBD1. V dropped 2 bases and J dropped 1; count of bases not matched to a gene: 3. Per germline, CDR1 MGHDK and CDR2 SYGVNS. CDR3 size: 15 residues. Here the CDR3 DNA reads TGTGCCAGCAGTGAACGAGGACAGGGCACAGATACGCAGTATTTT. It translates to CASSERGQGTDTQYF.

The chain has TRBV27 and TRBJ1-2; the match to TRBD1 covers 7 bases. V dropped 3 bases and J dropped 8; count of bases not matched to a gene: 6. This CDR3 contains 13 residues. Germline V gene lookup returns CDR1 MNHEY and CDR2 SMNVEV (reference sequence). CDR3 nucleotides: TGTGCCAGCAGTTTTACACAGGGGTACGGCTACACCTTC. Its translation is CASSFTQGYGYTF.

The CDR3 bases are TGTGCCTGGAGTGCGACAGGGGCGAACTATGGCTACACCTTC. Amino acid sequence: CAWSATGANYGYTF. This sequence joins TRBV30 and TRBJ1-2, with 8 bases aligning to TRBD1. Germline V lookup: CDR1 GTSNPN, CDR2 SVGIG (reference sequence). The trim removed 1 base at V and 2 bases at J, leaving 3 bases unmatched. The CDR3 length is 14 residues.

This clone has only one observation. This sequence joins TRBV19 and TRBJ2-1; a possible D gene is TRBD1 (6 bases). The germline V gene encodes CDR1 LNHDA and CDR2 SQIVND (reference sequence). There are 11 residues in the CDR3. Trimming took off 11 bases at V and 6 bases at J, with 11 bases between the two ends. Written as DNA, the CDR3 is TGTGCCTGTCAGGGGTTCAATGAGCAGTTCTTC. This translates into CACQGFNEQFF.

The chain uses TRBV7-9 and TRBJ2-1; the match to TRBD1 covers 8 bases. This CDR3 comprises 15 residues. Germline CDR1 and CDR2: SEHNR and FQNEAQ (reference sequence). V shed 0 bases, J shed 8 bases, and the junction held 6 bases outside the gene matches. CDR3 amino acids: CASSLADRGTDEQFF. In DNA form, the CDR3 reads TGTGCCAGCAGCTTAGCCGACAGGGGTACGGATGAGCAGTTCTTC.

This chain uses TRBV30 with TRBJ1-6, with D possibly TRBD1 on 6 matching bases. Germline loops: CDR1 GTSNPN, CDR2 SVGIG (reference sequence). The CDR3 is 14 amino acids. V lost 2 bases and J 10 bases, leaving 15 bases between the germline ends. The CDR3 region is CAWSSSRGASPLHF. CDR3 bases: TGTGCCTGGAGTTCTAGTCGGGGGGCCTCACCCCTCCACTTT. The full variable domain, rest sourced from reference TRBV30 and TRBJ1-6, is SQTIHQWPATLVQPVGSPLSLECTVEGTSNPNLYWYRQAAGRGLQLLFYSVGIGQISSEVPQNLSASRPQDRQFILSSKKLLLSDSGFYLCAWSSSRGASPLHFGNGTRLTVT.

This clone was seen only a few times. V gene TRBV5-8 combines with J gene TRBJ1-5; D might be TRBD1 (5 bases). V was pared by 0 bases and J by 2 bases, with 15 bases between. The CDR3 covers 17 residues. Germline V gives CDR1 SGHTS, CDR2 YDEGEE. Here the CDR3 reads CASSLAGGGARNQPQHF. The CDR3 DNA follows: TGTGCCAGCAGCTTGGCTGGTGGTGGGGCACGCAATCAGCCCCAGCATTTT.

The rearrangement links TRBV10-3 to TRBJ2-2; 7 bases are shared with TRBD2. Trimming at V came to 3 bases and at J to 4 bases, leaving 11 bases not matched to a gene. In germline, CDR1 is ENHRY, CDR2 SYGVKD. The CDR3 runs to 17 residues. Here the CDR3 reads CAISDRAGTPRTGELFF. The CDR3 bases are TGTGCCATCAGTGACCGAGCGGGGACCCCGCGCACCGGGGAGCTGTTTTTT.

The rearrangement links TRBV5-6 to TRBJ2-5; no firm D call. Germline V gene data show CDR1 as SGHDT and CDR2 as YYEEEE. CDR3 length: 16 amino acids. V was shortened by 5 bases and J by 2 bases, with 19 bases between the two germline ends. The CDR3 here is CASRFGLWSGQETQYF. The CDR3 region has the DNA TGTGCCAGCAGGTTCGGTCTCTGGTCGGGTCAAGAGACCCAGTACTTC.

This sequence joins TRBV11-3 and TRBJ2-3, with TRBD1 as a possible D gene (5 bases). V dropped 3 bases and J dropped 0 bases, with 10 bases sitting between them. Per germline, CDR1 SGHNT and CDR2 YENEEA. CDR3 length equals 15 residues. In nucleotides, the CDR3 is TGTGCCAGCAGCTTGGGGCCTCCTAGCACAGATACGCAGTATTTT. This translates into CASSLGPPSTDTQYF.

This clone was recorded a few times. The V call is TRBV5-1, the J call TRBJ2-1, with D maybe TRBD2 (6 bases). Germline V gene sequence: CDR1 SGHRS, CDR2 YFSETQ. V was clipped by 4 bases and J by 9 bases, with 8 bases between them. The CDR3 extends over 11 amino acids. CDR3 protein: CASSGGAEQFF. CDR3 sequence (DNA): TGCGCCAGCAGCGGAGGGGCTGAGCAGTTCTTC. Variable domain in full (rest from reference TRBV5-1 and TRBJ2-1): KAGVTQTPRYLIKTRGQQVTLSCSPISGHRSVSWYQQTPGQGLQFLFEYFSETQRNKGNFPGRFSGRQFSNSRSEMNVSTLELGDSALYLCASSGGAEQFFGPGTRLTVL.

J is TRBJ2-7 and V is TRBV19, with D maybe TRBD2 (5 bases). V was cut by 7 bases and J by 0 bases, with 13 bases left in between. Germline CDR1 is LNHDA and CDR2 is SQIVND (reference sequence). CDR3 length equals 14 residues. The CDR3 sequence: CASMPAGSSYEQYF. For the CDR3, the DNA is TGTGCCAGTATGCCGGCTGGGAGCTCCTACGAGCAGTACTTC.

The chain links TRBV27 to TRBJ2-1; D is possibly TRBD2 (6 bases). Trimming pared 8 bases from V and 8 bases from J, leaving 22 bases between. The CDR3 consists of 15 residues. CDR1 and CDR2 (germline): MNHEY, SMNVEV (reference sequence). The CDR3 sequence is CASSTGLESIDEQFF. The CDR3 DNA follows: TGTGCCAGCTCTACGGGACTGGAAAGTATCGATGAGCAGTTCTTC.

The V call is TRBV29-1, the J call TRBJ2-1; D is possibly TRBD2 (5 bases). V was clipped by 3 bases and J by 8 bases, with 14 bases between them. Germline CDR1 and CDR2: SQVTM and ANQGSEA. The CDR3 length is 13 residues. Written as DNA, the CDR3 is TGCAGCGTTGAGAGACACGGCGGGTATGAGCAGTTCTTC. Protein sequence: CSVERHGGYEQFF.

The rearrangement links TRBV20-1 to TRBJ2-1; 13 nucleotides match TRBD2. This CDR3 region has 15 residues. The J segment lost 6 bases and the V segment lost 3 bases, leaving 5 bases of the junction unmatched. Germline V CDR1 and CDR2: DFQATT, SNEGSKA (reference sequence). Here the CDR3 DNA reads TGCAGTGCTAGTACTAGCGGGGGGGTAGGCAATGAGCAGTTCTTC. Protein product: CSASTSGGVGNEQFF.

V is TRBV10-3 and J is TRBJ2-5, with D unclear. Trimming took off 2 bases at V and 5 bases at J, with 6 bases between the two ends. The CDR3 sequence is 12 residues long. Germline CDR1 and CDR2: ENHRY and SYGVKD. This chain's CDR3 is CAISEPRETQYF. CDR3 nucleotides: TGTGCCATCAGTGAGCCTCGGGAGACCCAGTACTTC.

CDR3 residues: CASGNRGNTEAFF. CDR3 bases: TGCGCCAGCGGAAACAGGGGCAACACTGAAGCTTTCTTT. The chain carries TRBV10-2 and TRBJ1-1; 7 nucleotides align to TRBD1. CDR1 is WSHSY, CDR2 SAAADI, per germline. CDR3 size: 13 residues. J was trimmed by 2 bases and V by 8 bases; bases with no gene match: 5.

The rearrangement uses TRBV29-1 and TRBJ1-1; tentatively, D is TRBD1 (5 bases). V was pared by 3 bases and J by 10 bases, with 15 bases between. Germline lookup yields CDR1 SQVTM and CDR2 ANQGSEA. The CDR3 is 12 residues long. In nucleotides, the CDR3 is TGCAGCGTTGAGGATGAGCGGGACCGAGCTTTCTTT. Its protein product is CSVEDERDRAFF.

This sequence joins TRBV30 and TRBJ1-1, with no clear D. Looked up from germline, CDR1 is GTSNPN and CDR2 is SVGIG (reference sequence). This CDR3 is 14 amino acids long. V was shortened by 0 bases and J by 12 bases, with 20 bases between the two germline ends. The CDR3 DNA is TGTGCCTGGAGTGTACATTCCGAAACGCAACCCACTTTCTTT. Amino acids: CAWSVHSETQPTFF.

The chain links TRBV7-9 to TRBJ1-4, with D uncertain. Trimming left V 6 bases short and J 10 bases short, with 9 bases between. This CDR3 region has 11 residues. Germline CDR1 is SEHNR and CDR2 is FQNEAQ (reference sequence). The CDR3 DNA sequence: TGTGCCAGCAGTCCAGAGGGAAAACTGTTTTTT. This gives the protein CASSPEGKLFF.

The chain has TRBV30 and TRBJ1-1; D is unclear. The V gene lost 3 bases and the J gene lost 0 bases, with 14 bases spanning the gap. Germline V gene lookup returns CDR1 GTSNPN and CDR2 SVGIG (reference sequence). The CDR3 has 15 amino acids. The DNA for the CDR3 is TGTGCCTGGAGAGGCCGCGGCGGTATGAACACTGAAGCTTTCTTT. Protein sequence: CAWRGRGGMNTEAFF.

The V and J genes are TRBV9 and TRBJ1-4, with 12 bases that match TRBD1. V shed 3 bases and J 8 bases; nucleotides not matched to a gene: 5. The CDR3 sequence is 15 residues long. The germline V gene has CDR1 SGDLS and CDR2 YYNGEE. CDR3 nucleotide sequence: TGTGCCAGCAGCGGAGGGACAGGGGGCATCGAAAAACTGTTTTTT. This translates into CASSGGTGGIEKLFF. The full variable domain, in which reference TRBV9 and TRBJ1-4 provide the parts outside the CDR3, is DSGVTQTPKHLITATGQRVTLRCSPRSGDLSVYWYQQSLDQGLQFLIQYYNGEERAKGNILERFSAQQFPDLHSELNLSSLELGDSALYFCASSGGTGGIEKLFFGSGTQLSVL.